Following are 22 T cell receptor beta chains from one sample sequenced in a study of T cell changes during pregnancy in multiple sclerosis. The protocol was immunoSEQ multiplex PCR, while the TCRdb copy is restricted to in-frame clones and leaves out a portion. Here the sample spans 26,000 or so clones, about nine tenths being singletons. Sample: CD4+ T cells from peripheral blood mononuclear cells, taken in the first trimester of pregnancy. The source of these receptors is a female donor in good health, enrolled as a control in a pregnancy study.

The chain uses TRBV9 and TRBJ2-5; 9 bases line up with TRBD2. Per the germline V gene, CDR1 is SGDLS and CDR2 is YYNGEE. The trim removed 4 bases at V and 4 bases at J, leaving 8 bases unmatched. The CDR3 consists of 15 residues. The CDR3: CASSTFAGGLETQYF. In nucleotides, the CDR3 is TGTGCCAGCAGCACCTTCGCGGGGGGGCTAGAGACCCAGTACTTC.

This clone came up once. The CDR3 sequence: CASSLLLSQETQYF. The CDR3 region has the DNA TGTGCCAGCAGCTTACTCCTCAGCCAAGAGACCCAGTACTTC. The chain combines TRBV7-2 with TRBJ2-5; D is ambiguous. Trimming left V 2 bases short and J 1 base short, with 8 bases between. CDR1 and CDR2 from the germline V gene are SGHTA and FQGNSA. The CDR3 has 14 residues.

The chain is built from TRBV6-4 and TRBJ1-2; maybe TRBD1 (5 bases). This CDR3 is built from 15 residues. Germline V gene data show CDR1 as MRHNA and CDR2 as SNTAGT. Trimming cost V 1 base and J 2 bases, with 11 bases left between them. The CDR3 DNA reads TGTGCCAGCAGTGACTTTGGGGGGAAGAACTATGGCTACACCTTC. As protein: CASSDFGGKNYGYTF.

V is TRBV11-2 and J is TRBJ2-5, with D possibly being TRBD1 (6 bases). The CDR3 has 14 amino acids. Germline-derived CDR1 and CDR2 are SGHAT and FQNNGV. V lost 5 bases to trimming and J lost 3 bases, with 13 bases between them. CDR3 nucleotides: TGTGCCAGCAGCGTGGGACAACAGAAAGAGACCCAGTACTTC. Its protein product is CASSVGQQKETQYF.

This clone was seen a single time. The chain links TRBV27 to TRBJ1-1, with 8 nucleotides matching TRBD1. The CDR3 loop spans 14 amino acids. Germline V gene lookup returns CDR1 MNHEY and CDR2 SMNVEV (reference sequence). Trimming removed 4 bases from V and 1 base from J; junction bases left unmatched: 2. The CDR3 coding sequence is TGTGCCAGCAGTTATCAGGGGGCGAACACTGAAGCTTTCTTT. As protein: CASSYQGANTEAFF.

V usage is TRBV5-1 and J usage is TRBJ1-1, with TRBD1 identical over 8 bases. CDR1 is SGHRS, CDR2 YFSETQ, per germline. The CDR3 loop spans 18 amino acids. The V gene end was trimmed by 4 bases and the J gene end by 0 bases; junction bases not matched to a gene: 14. CDR3 sequence (DNA): TGCGCCAGCAGCCCAAGACAGGGGATTTTGTATCTGAACACTGAAGCTTTCTTT. Protein product: CASSPRQGILYLNTEAFF.

The V call is TRBV27, the J call TRBJ1-5; 7 bases map to TRBD1. V dropped 6 bases and J dropped 5; count of bases not matched to a gene: 7. The CDR3 runs 14 residues. Germline V gene data show CDR1 as MNHEY and CDR2 as SMNVEV (reference sequence). The CDR3 DNA sequence: TGTGCCAGCAGCCCGAAAACAGGGGATCAGCCCCAGCATTTT. It is translated as CASSPKTGDQPQHF.

The rearrangement uses TRBV4-3 and TRBJ2-1; 7 nucleotides line up with TRBD2. V gave up 0 bases and J gave up 0 bases; unmatched junction bases: 5. Germline CDR1 LGHNA, CDR2 YSLEER. The CDR3 runs to 17 residues. CDR3 nucleotides: TGCGCCAGCAGCCAAGATTTACAGCGGGACTCCTACAATGAGCAGTTCTTC. Protein product: CASSQDLQRDSYNEQFF.

This clone was observed once. The rearrangement links TRBV25-1 to TRBJ1-2; D possibly corresponds to TRBD1 (5 bases). Germline V gene lookup returns CDR1 MGHDK and CDR2 SYGVNS. Trimming shortened V by 2 bases and J by 5 bases, and 9 bases separated the two germline ends. The CDR3 sequence is 13 residues long. CDR3 residues: CASSEQGRYGYTF. The CDR3 DNA reads TGTGCCAGCAGTGAACAGGGAAGGTATGGCTACACCTTC.

The V and J genes are TRBV29-1 and TRBJ2-1; D is unresolved. The V gene lost 2 bases and the J gene lost 1 base, with 9 bases spanning the gap. This CDR3 contains 14 residues. CDR1 is SQVTM, CDR2 ANQGSEA, per germline. This chain's CDR3 is CSVESETSYNEQFF. As DNA, the CDR3 is TGCAGCGTTGAAAGTGAAACTTCCTACAATGAGCAGTTCTTC.

This clone was seen just once. The chain uses TRBV6-4 and TRBJ2-3, with 15 bases identical to TRBD2. The CDR3 is made up of 17 amino acids. V dropped 2 bases and J dropped 6; count of bases not matched to a gene: 6. CDR1 and CDR2 from the germline V gene are MRHNA and SNTAGT. The CDR3 DNA reads TGTGCCAGCAGTGACACATGGACTAGCGGGGGGGAGGATACGCAGTATTTT. Translation: CASSDTWTSGGEDTQYF.

The genes are TRBV15 and TRBJ1-2; D might be TRBD1 (5 bases). V shed 0 bases and J shed 7 bases, with 15 bases lying between them. The germline gives CDR1 LNHNV, CDR2 YYDKDF (reference sequence). This CDR3 is built from 15 residues. The CDR3 bases are TGTGCCACCAGCAGAGATCCCGGTGGGGGAGGTGGCTACACCTTC. This codes for CATSRDPGGGGGYTF.

This sequence joins TRBV5-5 and TRBJ2-1; 7 bases are shared with TRBD2. Germline V gives CDR1 SGHKS, CDR2 YYEKEE (reference sequence). The CDR3 is 15 amino acids. V dropped 0 bases and J dropped 6; count of bases not matched to a gene: 6. CDR3 region: CASSLEGWGGNEQFF. The CDR3 coding sequence is TGTGCCAGCAGCTTGGAAGGGTGGGGGGGCAATGAGCAGTTCTTC.

The chain recombines TRBV23-1 with TRBJ2-2, with TRBD1 matching 10 bases. TRBV23-1 carries the ORF label, with uncertain function. The CDR3 spans 16 residues. The V segment lost 4 bases and the J segment 5 bases; nucleotides outside the gene matches: 7. The CDR3 loop is CASSLGTGVWTGELFF. DNA of the CDR3: TGCGCCAGCAGTCTAGGGACAGGGGTTTGGACCGGGGAGCTGTTTTTT.

The sample holds a few counts of this clone. V and J are TRBV7-9 and TRBJ1-3, with a possible D match to TRBD1 (5 bases). CDR1 and CDR2 from the germline V gene are SEHNR and FQNEAQ (reference sequence). This CDR3 contains 15 residues. Trimming removed 4 bases from V and 6 bases from J, with 16 bases in between. CDR3 in amino acids: CASSSSVRGINTIYF. The DNA for the CDR3 is TGTGCCAGCAGCTCCAGTGTACGGGGGATAAACACCATATATTTT.

This clone has only one observation. J is TRBJ1-5 and V is TRBV5-5; unclear D gene. This CDR3 comprises 15 residues. Per germline, CDR1 SGHKS and CDR2 YYEKEE (reference sequence). V lost 0 bases and J lost 4, with 11 bases in between. CDR3 DNA: TGTGCCAGCAGCTTGGGCCGGGGAAGTAATCAGCCCCAGCATTTT. This codes for CASSLGRGSNQPQHF.

This sequence joins TRBV28 and TRBJ2-7; D is unresolved. Trimming shortened V by 2 bases and J by 4 bases, and 6 bases separated the two germline ends. The CDR3 covers 12 residues. Germline lookup yields CDR1 MDHEN and CDR2 SYDVKM. CDR3 coding DNA: TGTGCCAGCAGTTTACTCTTGTACGAGCAGTACTTC. Its translation: CASSLLLYEQYF.

The chain combines TRBV27 with TRBJ1-1; D perhaps matches TRBD1 (6 bases). The V end was cut by 3 bases, the J end by 1 base, with 6 bases between. The CDR3 runs 13 residues. Germline V gives CDR1 MNHEY, CDR2 SMNVEV (reference sequence). The CDR3 DNA sequence: TGTGCCAGCAGTTTGACAGGGAACACTGAAGCTTTCTTT. This translates into CASSLTGNTEAFF.

This chain links TRBV6-6 with TRBJ2-1; D is uncertain. The germline V and J ends were trimmed by 5 bases and 5 bases, with 4 bases remaining between them. This CDR3 region has 11 residues. Per germline, CDR1 MNHNY and CDR2 SVGAGI (reference sequence). The CDR3 coding sequence is TGTGCCAGCAGTCCGGACAATGAGCAGTTCTTC. Protein: CASSPDNEQFF.

The V and J genes are TRBV29-1 and TRBJ2-3; perhaps TRBD1 as D (5 bases). V was pared by 6 bases and J by 2 bases, with 9 bases between. Germline loops: CDR1 SQVTM, CDR2 ANQGSEA. This CDR3 contains 12 residues. CDR3 nucleotides: TGCAGCGTCGTCAGGGTCACAGATACGCAGTATTTT. Amino acid sequence: CSVVRVTDTQYF.

CDR3 region: CATLPTDRGLNTEAFF. The CDR3, as DNA: TGTGCCACCCTGCCGACGGACAGGGGGCTGAACACTGAAGCTTTCTTT. The gene calls are TRBV19 and TRBJ1-1; 11 nucleotides agree with TRBD1. Losses at the gene ends were 10 bases for V and 0 bases for J; bases not matched to a gene: 10. CDR1 is LNHDA and CDR2 is SQIVND in the germline V gene (reference sequence). The CDR3 spans 16 residues.

This chain connects TRBV5-1 to TRBJ2-3; 7 bases are shared with TRBD2. Germline loops: CDR1 SGHRS, CDR2 YFSETQ. The CDR3 extends over 15 amino acids. The ends lost 7 bases at V and 4 bases at J; junction bases unmatched: 12. For the CDR3, the DNA is TGCGCCAGCGGGAGGGCGGGAGTCCCATCAGATACGCAGTATTTT. This sequence encodes CASGRAGVPSDTQYF.